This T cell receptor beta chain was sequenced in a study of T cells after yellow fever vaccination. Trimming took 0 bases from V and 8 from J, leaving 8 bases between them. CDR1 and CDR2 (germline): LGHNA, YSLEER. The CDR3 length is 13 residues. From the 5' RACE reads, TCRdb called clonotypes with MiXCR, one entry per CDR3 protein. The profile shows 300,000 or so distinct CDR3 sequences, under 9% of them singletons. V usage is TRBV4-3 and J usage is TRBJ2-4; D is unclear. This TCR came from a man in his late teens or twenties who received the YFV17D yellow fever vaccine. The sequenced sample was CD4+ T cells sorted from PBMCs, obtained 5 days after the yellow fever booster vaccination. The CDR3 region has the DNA TGCGCCAGCAGCCAAGAACTGGGGTACATTCAGTACTTC. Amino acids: CASSQELGYIQYF.